These 12 T cell receptor beta chains came from one sample sequenced in a study of cytomegalovirus exposure and HLA in healthy donors. Use of 60 Vbeta and 13 Jbeta primers characterized the PCR. Generated by immunoSEQ multiplex PCR, the TCRdb table keeps only in-frame clones and is missing some. The table shows 130,000 to 150,000 clones, with approximately 70% occurring only once. Specimen: PBMCs. The receptors originated from a human donor in good health.

This chain connects TRBV5-8 to TRBJ1-5; weak D call: TRBD1 (6 bases). Germline V CDR1 and CDR2: SGHTS, YDEGEE. The length of the CDR3 is 17 residues. The germline V and J ends were trimmed by 5 bases and 0 bases, with 18 bases remaining between them. The CDR3 DNA sequence: TGTGCCAGCAGTCGACGCCCCCAGGGGTATAGCAATCAGCCCCAGCATTTT. It is translated as CASSRRPQGYSNQPQHF.

This clone was observed a single time. The rearrangement uses TRBV2 and TRBJ2-3; 8 nucleotides match TRBD2. The CDR3 runs 16 residues. Germline V gene lookup returns CDR1 SNHLY and CDR2 FYNNEI. The V gene end was trimmed by 7 bases and the J gene end by 0 bases; junction bases not matched to a gene: 9. The CDR3 DNA sequence: TGTGCCAGCAACGGGAGACTAGCGCTTAGCACAGATACGCAGTATTTT. It yields the protein CASNGRLALSTDTQYF. Complete variable domain (other parts from reference TRBV2 and TRBJ2-3): EPEVTQTPSHQVTQMGQEVILRCVPISNHLYFYWYRQILGQKVEFLVSFYNNEISEKSEIFDDQFSVERPDGSNFTLKIRSTKLEDSAMYFCASNGRLALSTDTQYFGPGTRLTVL.

The rearrangement joins TRBV11-2 to TRBJ2-5; 12 bases line up with TRBD2. Germline lookup yields CDR1 SGHAT and CDR2 FQNNGV. The ends lost 4 bases at V and 2 bases at J; junction bases unmatched: 5. The CDR3 sequence is 16 residues long. The DNA of the CDR3 is TGTGCCAGCAGCTCGACACTAGCGGGGGGACAAGAGACCCAGTACTTC. Its translation: CASSSTLAGGQETQYF. Together with reference TRBV11-2 and TRBJ2-5, the CDR3 gives the full variable domain: EAGVAQSPRYKIIEKRQSVAFWCNPISGHATLYWYQQILGQGPKLLIQFQNNGVVDDSQLPKDRFSAERLKGVDSTLKIQPAKLEDSAVYLCASSSTLAGGQETQYFGPGTRLLVL.

The CDR3 coding sequence is TGTGCCAGCAACCCGGGACTAGCGGCAAGGTCGGGCACCGGGGAGCTGTTTTTT. Amino acids: CASNPGLAARSGTGELFF. The chain uses TRBV7-6 and TRBJ2-2, with 11 bases matching TRBD2. Germline CDR1 SGHVS, CDR2 FNYEAQ. CDR3 length: 18 amino acids. The J segment lost 4 bases and the V segment lost 7 bases, leaving 14 bases of the junction unmatched.

The chain recombines TRBV28 with TRBJ2-3; 8 positions agree with TRBD1. V shed 5 bases, J shed 0 bases, and the junction held 4 bases outside the gene matches. CDR3 length: 15 amino acids. The V gene's germline CDR1 is MDHEN and CDR2 SYDVKM. The CDR3 coding sequence is TGTGCCAGCAGTCTTGACAGGGGTAGCACAGATACGCAGTATTTT. This sequence encodes CASSLDRGSTDTQYF. Full variable domain (outside the CDR3, taken from reference TRBV28 and TRBJ2-3): DVKVTQSSRYLVKRTGEKVFLECVQDMDHENMFWYRQDPGLGLRLIYFSYDVKMKEKGDIPEGYSVSREKKERFSLILESASTNQTSMYLCASSLDRGSTDTQYFGPGTRLTVL.

The genes are TRBV10-2 and TRBJ2-1, with TRBD2 as a possible D gene (5 bases). Between the trimmed V and J ends, which lost 6 bases and 3 bases, there was a span of 12 bases. The germline V gene encodes CDR1 WSHSY and CDR2 SAAADI. CDR3 length equals 14 residues. The CDR3 sequence: CASRTTMGYNEQFF. The CDR3 DNA sequence: TGCGCCAGCAGGACTACGATGGGCTACAATGAGCAGTTCTTC.

The V gene is TRBV6-5, the J gene TRBJ2-3, with TRBD1 matching 8 bases. The CDR3 runs to 13 residues. The trim removed 6 bases at V and 3 bases at J, leaving 2 bases unmatched. Germline V gives CDR1 MNHEY, CDR2 SVGAGI. CDR3 protein: CASRGQGTDTQYF. The DNA for the CDR3 is TGTGCCAGCAGAGGACAGGGAACAGATACGCAGTATTTT.

This rearrangement joins TRBV5-3 to TRBJ2-5; 9 nucleotides line up with TRBD2. TRBV5-3 is reported as an ORF; its role is uncertain. The ends lost 0 bases at V and 4 bases at J; junction bases unmatched: 4. The CDR3 has 15 residues. The CDR3 DNA sequence: TGTGCCAGAAGCTTGGGGGCTAGCGGGGCAGAGACCCAGTACTTC. Its translation is CARSLGASGAETQYF.

The chain joins TRBV7-3 to TRBJ2-3; 8 bases are a match to TRBD2. This CDR3 is built from 13 residues. Germline assignment: CDR1 SGHTA and CDR2 FQGTGA. V gave up 1 base and J gave up 6 bases; unmatched junction bases: 0. DNA of the CDR3: TGTGCCAGCAGCTTAAGACTAGCGGATACGCAGTATTTT. Translating gives CASSLRLADTQYF.

The rearrangement joins TRBV5-6 to TRBJ2-7, with D tentatively TRBD2 (5 bases). Germline V gene sequence: CDR1 SGHDT, CDR2 YYEEEE. The CDR3 is made up of 15 amino acids. The V end lost 3 bases, the J end lost 2 bases, and 15 bases lay between the germline ends. The CDR3 loop is CASSSPPGRAYEQYF. In DNA form, the CDR3 reads TGTGCCAGCAGCTCCCCCCCGGGAAGAGCCTACGAGCAGTACTTC.

The J gene is TRBJ1-1, the V gene TRBV7-9; a weak D match, TRBD1 (5 bases). The V and J ends lost 1 base and 0 bases respectively, with 18 bases between them. This CDR3 is 18 amino acids long. Germline CDR1 is SEHNR and CDR2 is FQNEAQ (reference sequence). Here the CDR3 reads CASSLVGGDSTLNTEAFF. The CDR3 bases are TGTGCCAGCAGCTTAGTGGGTGGCGACAGCACATTGAACACTGAAGCTTTCTTT.

This clone was seen more than once but under ten times. The gene calls are TRBV27 and TRBJ1-5; tentative D call: TRBD1 (5 bases). CDR1 and CDR2 from the germline V gene are MNHEY and SMNVEV (reference sequence). The CDR3 sequence is 13 residues long. V was clipped by 5 bases and J by 4 bases, with 9 bases between them. CDR3 coding DNA: TGTGCCAGCAGTCCGCGGGGGAATCAGCCCCAGCATTTT. Protein product: CASSPRGNQPQHF.